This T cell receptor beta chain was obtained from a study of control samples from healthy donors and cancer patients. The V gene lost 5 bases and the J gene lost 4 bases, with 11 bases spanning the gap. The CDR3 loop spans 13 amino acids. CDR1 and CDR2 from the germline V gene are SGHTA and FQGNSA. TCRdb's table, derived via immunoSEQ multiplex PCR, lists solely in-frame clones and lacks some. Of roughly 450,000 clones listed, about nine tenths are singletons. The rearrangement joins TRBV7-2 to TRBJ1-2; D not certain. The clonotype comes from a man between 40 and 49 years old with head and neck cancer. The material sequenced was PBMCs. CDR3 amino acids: CASSPQIPYGYTF. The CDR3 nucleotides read TGTGCCAGCAGCCCACAGATCCCCTATGGCTACACCTTC.